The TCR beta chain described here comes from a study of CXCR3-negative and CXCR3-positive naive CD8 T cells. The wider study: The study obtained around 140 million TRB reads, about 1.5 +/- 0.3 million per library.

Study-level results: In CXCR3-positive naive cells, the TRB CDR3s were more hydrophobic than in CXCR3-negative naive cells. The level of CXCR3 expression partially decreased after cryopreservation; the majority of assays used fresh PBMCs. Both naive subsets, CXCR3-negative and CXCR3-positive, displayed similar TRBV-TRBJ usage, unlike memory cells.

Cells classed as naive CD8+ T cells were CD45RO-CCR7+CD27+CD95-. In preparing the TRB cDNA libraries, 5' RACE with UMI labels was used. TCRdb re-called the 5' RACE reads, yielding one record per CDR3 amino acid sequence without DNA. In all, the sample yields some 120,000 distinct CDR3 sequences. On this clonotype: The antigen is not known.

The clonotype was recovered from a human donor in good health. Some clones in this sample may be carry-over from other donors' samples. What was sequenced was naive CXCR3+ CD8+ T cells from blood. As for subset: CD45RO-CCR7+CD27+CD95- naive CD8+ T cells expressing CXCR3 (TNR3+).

The chain's CDR3 is CASSQVVAVLVEQYF. V usage is TRBV4-2 and J usage is TRBJ2-7. Germline CDR1 is LGHNA and CDR2 is YNFKEQ. CDR3 length: 15 amino acids.